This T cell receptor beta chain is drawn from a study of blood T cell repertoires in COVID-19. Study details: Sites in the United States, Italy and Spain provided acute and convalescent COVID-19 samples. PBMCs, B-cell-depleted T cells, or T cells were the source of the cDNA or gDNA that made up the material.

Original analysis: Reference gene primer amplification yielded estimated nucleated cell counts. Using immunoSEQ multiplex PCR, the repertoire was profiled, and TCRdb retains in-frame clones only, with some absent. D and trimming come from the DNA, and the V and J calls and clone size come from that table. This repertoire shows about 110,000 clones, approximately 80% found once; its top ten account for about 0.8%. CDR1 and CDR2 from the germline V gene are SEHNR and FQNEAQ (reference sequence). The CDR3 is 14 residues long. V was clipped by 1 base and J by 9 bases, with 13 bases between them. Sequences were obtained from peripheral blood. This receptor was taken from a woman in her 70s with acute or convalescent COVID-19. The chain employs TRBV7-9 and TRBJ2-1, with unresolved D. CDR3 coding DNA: TGTGCCAGCAGCTTAGAGGCTGGGTGGGCTGAGCAGTTCTTC. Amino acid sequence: CASSLEAGWAEQFF.